The present TCR beta chain was sequenced within a study of T cell responses to AZD1222 COVID-19 vaccine. Study-wide background: Timing groups of about 4 and about 12 weeks for second doses were pooled. Findings and caveats of the study: Just 6 or 7 AZD1222 recipients were seropositive at baseline.

V lost 5 bases and J lost 4; bases outside the gene matches: 3. The germline CDR1 and CDR2 sequences are SNHLY and FYNNEI. The CDR3 extends over 14 amino acids. Clones were sequenced by immunoSEQ multiplex PCR, and TCRdb holds only the in-frame ones, with some missing. This sample yields 95,000 to 100,000 clones, of which approximately 86% are seen a single time; roughly 1.4% belongs to the top ten. With respect to this clone: Its antigen is unknown.

This specimen consisted of peripheral blood, obtained on day 0 of AZD1222 vaccination. The genes are TRBV2 and TRBJ1-4; 8 bases fit TRBD1. The sequence was obtained from an adult in good health. The CDR3 sequence is CASSRTGSNEKLFF. Written as DNA, the CDR3 is TGTGCCAGCAGTCGGACAGGGAGTAATGAAAAACTGTTTTTT. The full variable domain, in which reference TRBV2 and TRBJ1-4 provide the parts outside the CDR3, is EPEVTQTPSHQVTQMGQEVILRCVPISNHLYFYWYRQILGQKVEFLVSFYNNEISEKSEIFDDQFSVERPDGSNFTLKIRSTKLEDSAMYFCASSRTGSNEKLFFGSGTQLSVL.